This T cell receptor (beta chain) was profiled in a study of a mutant IDH1 vaccine in newly diagnosed glioma. Study at large: The vaccination schedule gave patients eight doses in weeks 1, 3, 5, 7, 11, 15, 19 and 23. General study findings and limits: Immune responses arising from the vaccine appeared in about 94% of patients.

Assay: immunoSEQ multiplex PCR; the TCRdb copy retains only in-frame clones and omits some. The data hold tens of thousands of clones, with about 79% observed a single time. This clone was found once. Its antigen is as yet unknown. The ends were cut back, 7 bases at V and 6 bases at J, with 12 bases in the middle. Per germline, CDR1 SGHAT and CDR2 FQNNGV. This CDR3 spans 13 amino acids. Described time point: week 5, during vaccination. The content of each vaccine dose was 300 ug of mutant IDH1 20-mer peptide, and topical imiquimod accompanied it. The V call is TRBV11-2, the J call TRBJ2-2; unclear D gene. The receptor comes from a man aged 25 to 45 with glioma. This specimen consisted of PBMCs, obtained from a glioma patient whose treatment included an IDH1 peptide vaccine. The CDR3 loop is CASTFTGSGELFF. In nucleotides, the CDR3 is TGTGCCAGCACCTTTACTGGGTCCGGGGAGCTGTTTTTT.